A selection of T cell receptor beta chains follows, all from one sample in a study of CD8 T cells in ankylosing spondylitis. One entry per CDR3 protein results from TCRdb running MiXCR on the 5' RACE reads. The sample consists of 400,000 to 450,000 distinct CDR3 sequences, more than 15% of them appearing once. The sequenced material came from blood, either unsorted or a sorted T cell fraction (not recorded which). The source is a male donor with ankylosing spondylitis. Each CDR3 is given with its conserved first and last residue. The D gene is left open where the match is weak. Clone sizes are given selectively: once, few, many, or a class where the clone is expanded.

V gene	J gene	D gene	clone size	CDR3 DNA	CDR3 protein
TRBV2	TRBJ1-1	-	-	TGTGCCAGCAGTGCTGGCCTCGACCTAAAGGCTTTCTTT	CASSAGLDLKAFF
TRBV6-1	TRBJ1-5	-	many	TGTGCCAGCAGCCCCGGACAGATTAGCAATCAGCCCCAGCATTTT	CASSPGQISNQPQHF
TRBV18	TRBJ2-1	-	few	TGTGCCAGCTCACCACTCGGCAGAGGTGAGCAGTTCTTC	CASSPLGRGEQFF
TRBV29-1	TRBJ2-5	-	many	TGCAGCGGGAAAGTCGGGACCAAGCAAGAGACCCAGTACTTC	CSGKVGTKQETQYF
TRBV5-6	TRBJ2-5	-	many	TGTGCCAGCAGCTTGCAGGGGCTCCAAGAGACCCAGTACTTC	CASSLQGLQETQYF
TRBV28	TRBJ2-1	-	-	TGTGCCAGCAGAAGTTACGTGAGCGCGTCCTACAATGAGCAGTTCTTC	CASRSYVSASYNEQFF
TRBV6-1	TRBJ1-1	-	-	TGTGCCAGCAGAGACAGACTCGACACTGAAGCTTTCTTT	CASRDRLDTEAFF
TRBV15	TRBJ1-6	-	-	TGTGCCACCAGCAGAGAGACGAGTTCACCCCTCCACTTT	CATSRETSSPLHF
TRBV11-2	TRBJ2-7	-	-	TGTGCCAGCAGCTCAACTTCCTTAAAGGGGCAGTACTTC	CASSSTSLKGQYF
TRBV20-1	TRBJ1-1	-	-	TGCAGTGCTAGAGATGGAGTGGGGGGAGCTTTCTTT	CSARDGVGGAFF
TRBV25-1	TRBJ1-2	TRBD1	-	TGTGCCAGCATGGAAGGGGGCACTAACTATGGCTACACCTTC	CASMEGGTNYGYTF
TRBV5-1	TRBJ2-3	TRBD2	few	TGCGCCAGCAGCTTGAAGTCTAGCGGGAGGGCCCTAGATACGCAGTATTTT	CASSLKSSGRALDTQYF
TRBV3-1	TRBJ1-1	-	-	TGTGCCAGCAGGTTGGGCGCGAACACTGAAGCTTTCTTT	CASRLGANTEAFF
TRBV20-1	TRBJ1-1	TRBD1	few	TGCAGTGCTAGAGACGCTAGACAGGGTATTGTAGCTTTCTTT	CSARDARQGIVAFF
TRBV10-3	TRBJ2-5	TRBD2	-	TGTGCCATCTGTTCCTATAGACTAGCGGGGGGGCCGAATGGTGAGACCCAGTACTTC	CAICSYRLAGGPNGETQYF
TRBV7-3	TRBJ2-3	TRBD2	once	TGTGCCAGCAGTTTTGACGGACTAGCGGGGGGTACAGATACGCAGTATTTT	CASSFDGLAGGTDTQYF
TRBV7-9	TRBJ2-7	TRBD1	-	TGTGCCAGCAGCTTAGGGGGCACAGGGGACCCCTACGAGCAGTACTTC	CASSLGGTGDPYEQYF
TRBV15	TRBJ1-4	-	few	TGTGCCACCAGCAGAGATCGGGGGGCTGAAAAACTGTTTTTT	CATSRDRGAEKLFF
TRBV28	TRBJ2-1	-	-	TGTGCCAGCAGTTTATCAGGCCCCAATGAGCAGTTCTTC	CASSLSGPNEQFF
TRBV28	TRBJ1-1	-	few	TGTGCCAGCAGTTTAGACAAAATGAACACTGAAGCTTTCTTT	CASSLDKMNTEAFF
TRBV29-1	TRBJ1-2	-	-	TGCAGCGTCCTCCGCTTTACTGATGGCTACACCTTC	CSVLRFTDGYTF
TRBV20-1	TRBJ2-6	-	few	TGCAGTGCTACCCCACCGGGTGGTTCTGGGGCCAACGTCCTGACTTTC	CSATPPGGSGANVLTF
TRBV5-1	TRBJ2-1	-	many	TGCGCCAGCAGCTTAAAACAGGAGAAGCAGTTCTTC	CASSLKQEKQFF
TRBV5-1	TRBJ1-1	-	-	TGCGCCAGCAGATTTAATTCCGGGGTGGACACTGAAGCTTTCTTT	CASRFNSGVDTEAFF
TRBV4-1	TRBJ2-1	-	-	TGCGCCAGCAGCCAAGCGGGCAGGGTCAATGAGCAGTTCTTC	CASSQAGRVNEQFF
TRBV6-1	TRBJ2-2	-	-	TGTGCCAGCACCCCGGACCGTACCGGGGAGCTGTTTTTT	CASTPDRTGELFF
TRBV10-3	TRBJ1-2	TRBD1	-	TGTGCCATCAGTGAGTCGGCGGGACAGGGCGCTTTTAGGTATGGCTACACCTTC	CAISESAGQGAFRYGYTF
TRBV28	TRBJ1-2	-	few	TGTGCCAGCCAAGAAGGGGGTTTTGGCTACACCTTC	CASQEGGFGYTF
TRBV29-1	TRBJ2-7	TRBD1	-	TGCAGCGTTGTGCAAGGACAGGGGGGTCTCGAGCAGTACTTC	CSVVQGQGGLEQYF
TRBV20-1	TRBJ1-5	-	few	TGCAGTGCCCAACCTAGGGGAGCGCGCCCCCAGCATTTT	CSAQPRGARPQHF
TRBV11-2	TRBJ1-2	TRBD1	many	TGTGCCAGCAGCTCCCTTCGGGACAGGGTCTACTATGGCTACACCTTC	CASSSLRDRVYYGYTF
TRBV7-3	TRBJ2-1	TRBD2	few	TGTGCCAGCAGCGAACGCGGGGGGGCCTACAATGAGCAGTTCTTC	CASSERGGAYNEQFF
TRBV2	TRBJ2-3	-	-	TGTGCCAGCAGATCAAACACAGATACGCAGTATTTT	CASRSNTDTQYF
TRBV11-3	TRBJ2-3	-	few	TGTGCCAGCAGCTTTCTCGTCGGGACGGACACAGATACGCAGTATTTT	CASSFLVGTDTDTQYF
TRBV5-1	TRBJ2-7	-	-	TGCGCCAGCAGTCCTTCGGGGACCCCCTACGAGCAGTACTTC	CASSPSGTPYEQYF
TRBV10-3	TRBJ2-5	TRBD2	-	TGTGCCATCAGTGGGACTAGCGGGAGTTCAGAGACCCAGTACTTC	CAISGTSGSSETQYF
TRBV6-5	TRBJ2-5	-	-	TGTGCCAGCAGCACTACCTCTGGGACCCAGTACTTC	CASSTTSGTQYF
TRBV7-3	TRBJ2-1	TRBD1	-	TGTGCCAGCAGCTCGAAGACAGGGAATGAGCAGTTCTTC	CASSSKTGNEQFF
TRBV7-8	TRBJ2-1	-	few	TGTGCCAGCAGCTTAGAGGGTTGGGGCCCCTACAATGAGCAGTTCTTC	CASSLEGWGPYNEQFF
TRBV28	TRBJ2-5	-	-	TGTGCCAGCAGTGATCCGGGACGGTCACAAGAGACCCAGTACTTC	CASSDPGRSQETQYF
TRBV20-1	TRBJ2-7	-	-	TGCAGTGCTAGTAATTTTCGACAGCCCTACGAGCAGTACTTC	CSASNFRQPYEQYF
TRBV29-1	TRBJ1-1	-	few	TGCAGCGTACACAGGGCCTCGAACACTGAAGCTTTCTTT	CSVHRASNTEAFF
TRBV5-5	TRBJ2-5	-	-	TGTGCCAGCAGCCCCTATGTCCAAGAGACCCAGTACTTC	CASSPYVQETQYF